These T cell receptor beta chains were read from a single sample in a study of blood T cell repertoires in COVID-19. Clones were read by immunoSEQ multiplex PCR, and TCRdb kept only the in-frame ones, dropping some. The top ten hold roughly 2.6% of the sample, which has more than 250,000 clones, roughly nine tenths seen once. The sequencing input was PBMCs or T cells enriched from blood (not recorded which). These receptors all come from a woman aged 18-29 years who had recovered from COVID-19. Both conserved end residues are part of each CDR3. The D gene is left open where the match is weak. Expanded clones are given a class, and other clones once, few, many or no size at all.

length	D	V	size	J	DNA	CDR3
15	NA	TRBV3-1/TRBV3-2	NA	TRBJ1-5	TGTGCCAGCAGCCAAGCGTCAGGGGACAATCAGCCCCAGCATTTT	CASSQASGDNQPQHF
11	TRBD1	TRBV20-1	NA	TRBJ1-2	TGCAGCGCCGGACAGGCGTATGGCTACACCTTC	CSAGQAYGYTF
14	TRBD1	TRBV10-3	NA	TRBJ2-7	TGTGCCATCAGGCCCGAACAGGGGCGGTACGAGCAGTACTTC	CAIRPEQGRYEQYF
15	TRBD1	TRBV9	NA	TRBJ1-2	TGTGCCAGCAGCGTAGATCAGGGGGTGTACTATGGCTACACCTTC	CASSVDQGVYYGYTF
18	TRBD1	TRBV10-3	few	TRBJ2-3	TGTGCCATCAGTGCCGTAAGAGCAGGGGGTAGTTTTACAGATACGCAGTATTTT	CAISAVRAGGSFTDTQYF
15	NA	TRBV19	few	TRBJ1-5	TGTGCCAGTAGTCCCCCAAGCGGGGGGAATCAGCCCCAGCATTTT	CASSPPSGGNQPQHF
12	NA	TRBV30	NA	TRBJ2-5	TGTGCCTGGAGTGTACAGCAAGAGACCCAGTACTTC	CAWSVQQETQYF
15	NA	TRBV4-3	once	TRBJ2-1	TGCGCCAGCAGCCAAGATATACGACAGTACAATGAGCAGTTCTTC	CASSQDIRQYNEQFF
16	NA	TRBV28	once	TRBJ1-5	TGTGCCAGCAGTTTGGCCATAACAGGCGGCAATCAGCCCCAGCATTTT	CASSLAITGGNQPQHF
16	NA	TRBV4-2	NA	TRBJ2-5	TGTGCCAGCAGCCAAGATTACCAATCACCCCGGGAGACCCAGTACTTC	CASSQDYQSPRETQYF
14	TRBD2	TRBV7-2	NA	TRBJ2-1	TGTGCCAGCAGCTCCCTTGGGAGGGTGGTGGAGCAGTTCTTC	CASSSLGRVVEQFF
13	TRBD2	TRBV9	NA	TRBJ2-1	TGTGCCAGCAGCACTTCGCCGGGGGGGCAGCAGTTCTTC	CASSTSPGGQQFF
14	NA	TRBV6-5	NA	TRBJ2-3	TGTGCCAGCAAAGCCCAACCACTCACAGATACGCAGTATTTT	CASKAQPLTDTQYF
16	TRBD1	TRBV11-3	NA	TRBJ2-2	TGTGCCAGCAGCTTAGACAGGGGGCTAAACACCGGGGAGCTGTTTTTT	CASSLDRGLNTGELFF
14	TRBD1	TRBV10-1	NA	TRBJ2-7	TGCGCCAGCAGTGAAGATGGACAGGGGTACGAGCAGTACTTC	CASSEDGQGYEQYF
15	NA	TRBV19	NA	TRBJ1-3	TGTGCCAGTAGTATTGGCTTCAGGTCTGGAAACACCATATATTTT	CASSIGFRSGNTIYF
15	NA	TRBV4-3	NA	TRBJ2-2	TGCGCCAGCAGCCAAGTTGTGACAGTGGCCGGGGAGCTGTTTTTT	CASSQVVTVAGELFF
15	NA	TRBV27	NA	TRBJ2-1	TGTGCCAGCAGTTTATGGGCGGGAAAGTACAATGAGCAGTTCTTC	CASSLWAGKYNEQFF
15	NA	TRBV5-1	once	TRBJ1-5	TGCGCCACGCTCTGGGGGGGAAGAGCCATTCAGCCCCAGCATTTT	CATLWGGRAIQPQHF
15	NA	TRBV27	NA	TRBJ2-3	TGTGCCAGCAGTTTACTTCCCGGGACTCCAGATACGCAGTATTTT	CASSLLPGTPDTQYF
14	TRBD1	TRBV5-8	once	TRBJ1-5	TGTGCCAGCGGACCGGGACAGAGCAATCAGCCCCAGCATTTT	CASGPGQSNQPQHF
16	TRBD1	TRBV14	NA	TRBJ2-1	TGTGCCAGCAGCAACCGGGATGACAGGGGTGGCAATGAGCAGTTCTTC	CASSNRDDRGGNEQFF
16	NA	TRBV9	NA	TRBJ2-3	TGTGCCAGCAGCGATTTCTACGGGATTGACCGTAATACGCAGTATTTT	CASSDFYGIDRNTQYF
12	NA	TRBV5-1	once	TRBJ1-1	TGCGCCAGCAGCTTGGTTGTCGGTGAAGCTTTCTTT	CASSLVVGEAFF
16	TRBD1	TRBV15	NA	TRBJ1-1	TGTGCCACCAGCAGAGATTTAGGGACAGGGGATACTGAAGCTTTCTTT	CATSRDLGTGDTEAFF
15	NA	TRBV19	NA	TRBJ2-5	TGTGCCACCAAGAAAACTTCGGGGTTACAAGAGACCCAGTACTTC	CATKKTSGLQETQYF
15	NA	TRBV25-1	NA	TRBJ1-4	TGTGCCAGCAGTGACAGGAAACAGGAAGACTCAAAACTGTTTTTT	CASSDRKQEDSKLFF
14	TRBD1	TRBV9	few	TRBJ1-1	TGTGCCAGCAGCATCGGACAGGGGCTATCTGAAGCTTTCTTT	CASSIGQGLSEAFF
18	TRBD1	TRBV27	NA	TRBJ2-6	TGTGCCAGCAGTTTAGCGGGACAGGGGCTCTCTGGGGCCAACGTCCTGACTTTC	CASSLAGQGLSGANVLTF
15	TRBD1	TRBV9	NA	TRBJ2-7	TGTGCCAGCAGCGTGCTCGGACAGGGATTTTACGAGCAGTACTTC	CASSVLGQGFYEQYF
16	NA	TRBV21-1	NA	TRBJ1-2	TGTGCCAGCAGCAAACAACAGTCAGGGGGGAGGCATGGCTACACCTTC	CASSKQQSGGRHGYTF
17	NA	TRBV9	NA	TRBJ1-2	TGTGCCAGCAGCCCGTTTGACTGGAACACGGCTAACTATGGCTACACCTTC	CASSPFDWNTANYGYTF
14	TRBD1	TRBV7-2	NA	TRBJ1-1	TGTGCCAGCAGCTCGGGGACAGGGAACACTGAAGCTTTCTTT	CASSSGTGNTEAFF
14	NA	TRBV5-1	NA	TRBJ2-5	TGCGCCAGCAGCTTGGAAGCTTCACAAGAGACCCAGTACTTC	CASSLEASQETQYF
17	TRBD2	TRBV19	NA	TRBJ2-1	TGTGCCAGTAGTGACCCCGGACTAGCGGGGGGGTGGAATGAGCAGTTCTTC	CASSDPGLAGGWNEQFF